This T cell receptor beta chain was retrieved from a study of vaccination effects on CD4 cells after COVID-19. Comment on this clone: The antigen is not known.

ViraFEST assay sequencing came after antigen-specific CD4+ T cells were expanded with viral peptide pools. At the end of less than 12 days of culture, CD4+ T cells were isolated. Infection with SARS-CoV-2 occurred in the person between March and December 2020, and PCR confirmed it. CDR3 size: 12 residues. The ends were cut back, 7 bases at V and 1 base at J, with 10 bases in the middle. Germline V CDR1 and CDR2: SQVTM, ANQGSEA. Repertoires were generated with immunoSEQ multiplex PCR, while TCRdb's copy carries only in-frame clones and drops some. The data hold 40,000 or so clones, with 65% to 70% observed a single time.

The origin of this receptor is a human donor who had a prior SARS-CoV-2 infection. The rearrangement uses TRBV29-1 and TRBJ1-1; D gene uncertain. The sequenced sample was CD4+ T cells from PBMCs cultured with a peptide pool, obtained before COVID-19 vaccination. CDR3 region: CSAGQPNTEAFF. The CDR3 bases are TGCAGCGCTGGGCAACCGAACACTGAAGCTTTCTTT.